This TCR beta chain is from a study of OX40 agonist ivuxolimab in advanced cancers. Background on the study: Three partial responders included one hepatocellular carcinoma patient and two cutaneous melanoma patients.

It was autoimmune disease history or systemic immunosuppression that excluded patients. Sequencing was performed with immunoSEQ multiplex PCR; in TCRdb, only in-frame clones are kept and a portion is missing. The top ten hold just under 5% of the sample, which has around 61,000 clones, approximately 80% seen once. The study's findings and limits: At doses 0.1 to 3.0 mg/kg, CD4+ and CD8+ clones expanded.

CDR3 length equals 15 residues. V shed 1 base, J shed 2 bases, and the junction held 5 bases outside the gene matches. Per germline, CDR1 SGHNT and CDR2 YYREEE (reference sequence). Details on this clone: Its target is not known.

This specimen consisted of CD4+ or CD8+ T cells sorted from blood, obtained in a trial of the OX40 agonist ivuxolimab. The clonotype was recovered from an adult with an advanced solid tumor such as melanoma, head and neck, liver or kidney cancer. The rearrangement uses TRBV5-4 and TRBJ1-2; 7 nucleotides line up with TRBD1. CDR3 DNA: TGTGCCAGCAGCTTGCCAGGGACAGCCAACTATGGCTACACCTTC. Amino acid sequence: CASSLPGTANYGYTF.